Below are 20 T cell receptor beta chains sequenced from a single sample in a study of blood T cell repertoires in COVID-19. Clones were read by immunoSEQ multiplex PCR, and TCRdb kept only the in-frame ones, dropping some. This table holds about 300,000 clones, 90% found once. What was sequenced was peripheral blood. The origin of the receptors is a woman in her 30s with COVID-19, enrolled during active disease.

This clone was counted a single time. The rearrangement uses TRBV6-5 and TRBJ1-1; 7 bases align to TRBD1. Germline lookup yields CDR1 MNHEY and CDR2 SVGAGI. The CDR3 totals 15 residues. Trimming removed 5 bases from V and 5 bases from J; junction bases left unmatched: 11. This chain's CDR3 is CASSKEGGRITEAFF. The CDR3 coding sequence is TGTGCCAGCAGTAAGGAAGGGGGCAGGATAACTGAAGCTTTCTTT.

This sequence joins TRBV29-1 and TRBJ2-5; D perhaps matches TRBD2 (6 bases). The V and J ends lost 8 bases and 7 bases respectively, with 20 bases between them. Germline CDR1 reads SQVTM; CDR2 reads ANQGSEA. The CDR3 totals 13 residues. The CDR3 DNA sequence: TGCAGCCAGAGGCAGGGAGGTCAGGGGACCCAGTACTTC. Encoded protein: CSQRQGGQGTQYF.

The chain combines TRBV7-9 with TRBJ2-6, with D possibly TRBD1 on 5 matching bases. With 1 base removed from V and 0 bases from J, the gap between germline ends came to 10 bases. From germline, CDR1 is SEHNR and CDR2 FQNEAQ (reference sequence). CDR3 length: 17 amino acids. The CDR3 DNA reads TGTGCCAGCAGCTTAGTTCAGGGTCTCTCTGGGGCCAACGTCCTGACTTTC. Amino acids: CASSLVQGLSGANVLTF.

The CDR3: CATKRGLAGGPHPYEQYF. The CDR3 DNA sequence: TGTGCCACCAAAAGAGGACTAGCGGGAGGTCCTCACCCCTACGAGCAGTACTTC. The genes are TRBV10-3 and TRBJ2-7; TRBD2 agrees at 14 bases. J was trimmed by 2 bases and V by 10 bases; bases with no gene match: 16. This CDR3 spans 18 amino acids. The germline CDR1 and CDR2 sequences are ENHRY and SYGVKD.

This rearrangement joins TRBV24-1 to TRBJ1-5; tentative D call: TRBD1 (5 bases). The CDR3 runs 16 residues. Germline lookup yields CDR1 KGHDR and CDR2 SFDVKD. V was clipped by 5 bases and J by 2 bases, with 15 bases between them. The CDR3 sequence is CATSARGGPGNQPQHF. Here the CDR3 DNA reads TGTGCCACCAGTGCCCGCGGGGGTCCAGGCAATCAGCCCCAGCATTTT.

This chain links TRBV28 with TRBJ2-2; tentatively, D is TRBD1 (5 bases). Germline V CDR1 and CDR2: MDHEN, SYDVKM. This CDR3 spans 15 amino acids. The V and J ends lost 5 bases and 0 bases respectively, with 10 bases between them. CDR3 sequence reads: CASSTRTPNTGELFF. The CDR3 DNA reads TGTGCCAGCAGTACCCGGACACCGAACACCGGGGAGCTGTTTTTT.

J is TRBJ1-2 and V is TRBV9, with D tentatively TRBD1 (6 bases). Germline-derived CDR1 and CDR2 are SGDLS and YYNGEE. V was pared by 1 base and J by 4 bases, with 14 bases between. The CDR3 length is 15 residues. The CDR3 spells CASSVNPGQLYGYTF. CDR3 coding DNA: TGTGCCAGCAGCGTAAATCCCGGACAGCTCTATGGCTACACCTTC.

V and J are TRBV5-5 and TRBJ2-1; 7 bases are shared with TRBD2. This CDR3 spans 14 amino acids. Germline V gene lookup returns CDR1 SGHKS and CDR2 YYEKEE (reference sequence). The trim removed 0 bases at V and 6 bases at J, leaving 3 bases unmatched. In nucleotides, the CDR3 is TGTGCCAGCAGCTTGGGTCTAGCGGCCAATGAGCAGTTCTTC. Translated: CASSLGLAANEQFF.

The chain combines TRBV5-6 with TRBJ1-1, with a weak D call TRBD1 (5 bases). The CDR3 covers 13 residues. The ends were cut back, 3 bases at V and 6 bases at J, with 12 bases in the middle. The V gene's germline CDR1 is SGHDT and CDR2 YYEEEE. The CDR3 DNA reads as TGTGCCAGCAGCTGGGCTTGGGGGGCTGAAGCTTTCTTT. Translation: CASSWAWGAEAFF.

This chain joins TRBV19 and TRBJ1-2; the D gene is possibly TRBD1 (6 bases). Trimming cost V 3 bases and J 4 bases, with 15 bases left between them. CDR3 length equals 15 residues. CDR1 and CDR2 (germline): LNHDA, SQIVND (reference sequence). In DNA, the CDR3 is TGTGCCAGTAGTATGCCCGGCGACAGGTCCTATGGCTACACCTTC. Protein: CASSMPGDRSYGYTF.

As to this clone: One end of the junction varies from germline; a read error may be responsible. This chain uses TRBV7-7 with TRBJ2-7, with 8 bases identical to TRBD1. Germline CDR1 SSHAT, CDR2 FNYEAQ (reference sequence). CDR3 length: 14 residues. The CDR3 nucleotides read TGTGCTAGCAGCTTTCGACAGGGGCCCTACGAGCAGTACTTC. Amino acid sequence: CASSFRQGPYEQYF. The entire variable domain, with the rest obtained from reference TRBV7-7 and TRBJ2-7, is as follows: GAGVSQSPRYKVTKRGQDVTLRCDPISSHATLYWYQQALGQGPEFLTYFNYEAQPDKSGLPSDRFSAERPEGSISTLTIQRTEQRDSAMYRCASSFRQGPYEQYFGPGTRLTVT.

The chain uses TRBV2 and TRBJ2-3; 13 positions agree with TRBD2. This CDR3 has 19 residues. J lost 0 bases, V lost 0 bases, and 6 bases had no gene match. Germline CDR1 reads SNHLY; CDR2 reads FYNNEI. The CDR3 spells CASSEAPGLAGFSTDTQYF. The CDR3 DNA reads TGTGCCAGCAGTGAAGCGCCGGGACTAGCGGGATTTAGCACAGATACGCAGTATTTT.

J is TRBJ2-3 and V is TRBV11-3, with 14 bases that match TRBD2. The CDR3 runs to 16 residues. V trimming: 5 bases; J trimming: 4 bases; junction bases outside the gene matches: 5. The V gene's germline CDR1 is SGHNT and CDR2 YENEEA. CDR3 in DNA: TGTGCCAGCAGCCAGACGGGACTAGCGGGGGCAGATACGCAGTATTTT. Translation: CASSQTGLAGADTQYF.

V and J are TRBV9 and TRBJ1-3; D is unresolved. This CDR3 spans 15 amino acids. Trimming removed 4 bases from V and 3 bases from J, with 14 bases in between. CDR1 and CDR2 (germline): SGDLS, YYNGEE. CDR3 nucleotides: TGTGCCAGCAGCAAGCAGGCGGGGAGTGGAAACACCATATATTTT. It encodes CASSKQAGSGNTIYF.

V and J are TRBV18 and TRBJ2-7; tentatively, D is TRBD1 (6 bases). The CDR3 is 14 residues long. Trimming left V 4 bases short and J 3 bases short, with 13 bases between. Per germline, CDR1 KGHSH and CDR2 LQKENI. The CDR3 coding sequence is TGTGCCAGCTCACTTCTGACAGGTAGCTACGAGCAGTACTTC. Translation gives CASSLLTGSYEQYF.

This clone showed up just once. This sequence joins TRBV9 and TRBJ2-1, with 8 bases identical to TRBD2. The germline V gene encodes CDR1 SGDLS and CDR2 YYNGEE. With 4 bases clipped from V and 3 bases from J, the junction kept 9 bases outside the gene matches. The CDR3 has 16 residues. CDR3 bases: TGTGCCAGCAGCCCACCCACTAGCGGCTTCTACAATGAGCAGTTCTTC. This encodes CASSPPTSGFYNEQFF.

This clone was counted between two and nine times. The chain couples TRBV19 to TRBJ2-7; unclear D gene. V was pared by 4 bases and J by 0 bases, with 13 bases between. CDR1 and CDR2 from the germline V gene are LNHDA and SQIVND (reference sequence). The CDR3 spans 15 residues. CDR3 loop: CASSTRHQSSYEQYF. CDR3 in DNA: TGTGCCAGTAGTACCAGACACCAGAGCTCCTACGAGCAGTACTTC.

This chain links TRBV7-2 with TRBJ1-1; D is undetermined. Germline values: CDR1 SGHTA, CDR2 FQGNSA. Trimming removed 5 bases from V and 11 bases from J, with 18 bases in between. The CDR3 runs 13 residues. This CDR3 reads CASSLKRDSGAFF. Here the CDR3 DNA reads TGTGCCAGCAGCCTTAAGCGGGATTCCGGGGCTTTCTTT.

The chain uses TRBV19 and TRBJ2-1; 10 nucleotides line up with TRBD2. Germline V CDR1 and CDR2: LNHDA, SQIVND (reference sequence). The J segment lost 4 bases and the V segment lost 3 bases, leaving 3 bases of the junction unmatched. CDR3 length: 15 amino acids. CDR3 in DNA: TGTGCCAGTAGTATCGAGGGACTAGCGTACAATGAGCAGTTCTTC. This translates into CASSIEGLAYNEQFF.

This clone was detected once. This sequence joins TRBV12-2 and TRBJ2-2; TRBD2 is the table's D call and was not checked against the DNA. TRBV12-2 is listed as a pseudogene. This CDR3 spans 13 amino acids. CDR3 amino acids: CASRRIWRRELFF. The CDR3 coding sequence is TGTGCAAGTCGCCGCATTTGGCGGCGGGAGCTGTTTTTT.